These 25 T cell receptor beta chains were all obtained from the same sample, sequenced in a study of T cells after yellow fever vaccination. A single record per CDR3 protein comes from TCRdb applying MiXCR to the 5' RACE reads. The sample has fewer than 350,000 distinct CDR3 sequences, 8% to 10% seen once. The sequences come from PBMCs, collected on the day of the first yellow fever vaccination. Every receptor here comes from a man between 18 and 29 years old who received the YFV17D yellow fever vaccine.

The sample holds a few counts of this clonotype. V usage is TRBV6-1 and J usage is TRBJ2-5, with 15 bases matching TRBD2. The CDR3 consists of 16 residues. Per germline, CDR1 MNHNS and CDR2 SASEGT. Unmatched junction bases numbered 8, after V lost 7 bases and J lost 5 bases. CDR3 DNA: TGTGCCAGCAAGAGGACTAGCGGGGGGGCCGTGGAGACCCAGTACTTC. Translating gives CASKRTSGGAVETQYF.

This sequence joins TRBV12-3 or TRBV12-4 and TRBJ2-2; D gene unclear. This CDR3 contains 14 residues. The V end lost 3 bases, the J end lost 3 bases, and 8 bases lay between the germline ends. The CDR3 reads CASSLPGYTGELFF. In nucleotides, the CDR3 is TGTGCCAGCAGTTTGCCGGGTTACACCGGGGAGCTGTTTTTT.

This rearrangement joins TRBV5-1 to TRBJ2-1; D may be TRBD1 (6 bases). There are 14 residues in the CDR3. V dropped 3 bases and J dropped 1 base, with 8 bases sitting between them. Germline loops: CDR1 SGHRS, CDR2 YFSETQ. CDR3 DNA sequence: TGCGCCAGCAGCTCAGGGGAATCCTACAATGAGCAGTTCTTC. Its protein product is CASSSGESYNEQFF.

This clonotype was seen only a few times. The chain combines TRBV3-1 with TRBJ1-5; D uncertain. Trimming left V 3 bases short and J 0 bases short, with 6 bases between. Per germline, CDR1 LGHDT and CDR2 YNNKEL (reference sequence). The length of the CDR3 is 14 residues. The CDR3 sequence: CASSHAGSNQPQHF. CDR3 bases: TGTGCCAGCAGCCATGCAGGTAGCAATCAGCCCCAGCATTTT.

The CDR3 loop reads CASSKEGEESSYNEQFF. The CDR3 nucleotides are TGTGCCAGCAGCAAAGAGGGGGAGGAATCCTCCTACAATGAGCAGTTCTTC. The genes are TRBV21-1 and TRBJ2-1; no DNA check was done on the table's D call, TRBD2. TRBV21-1 is deemed a pseudogene. The CDR3 consists of 17 residues.

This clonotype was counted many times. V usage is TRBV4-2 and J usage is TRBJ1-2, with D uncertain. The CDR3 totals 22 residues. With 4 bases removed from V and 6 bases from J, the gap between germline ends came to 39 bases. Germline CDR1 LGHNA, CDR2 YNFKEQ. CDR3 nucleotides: TGTGCCAGCAGCCCACGGTCGCCCGTTTCGCGCACGAAATCCAACGGAAACCATGGCTACACCTTC. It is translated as CASSPRSPVSRTKSNGNHGYTF.

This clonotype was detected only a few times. The CDR3 loop is CSRRTSGAGETQYF. The CDR3 DNA reads TGCAGTAGGCGGACTAGCGGGGCCGGGGAGACCCAGTACTTC. This chain links TRBV20-1 with TRBJ2-5, with 12 positions matching TRBD2. The V segment lost 8 bases and the J segment 5 bases; nucleotides outside the gene matches: 9. The CDR3 extends over 14 amino acids. The germline V gene has CDR1 DFQATT and CDR2 SNEGSKA (reference sequence).

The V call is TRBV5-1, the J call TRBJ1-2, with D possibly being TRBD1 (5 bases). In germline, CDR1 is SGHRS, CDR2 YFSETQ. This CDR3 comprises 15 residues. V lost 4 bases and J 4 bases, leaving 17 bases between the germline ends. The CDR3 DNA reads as TGCGCCAGCAGCCTGACAGAACAGAGAGGCTATGGCTACACCTTC. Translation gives CASSLTEQRGYGYTF.

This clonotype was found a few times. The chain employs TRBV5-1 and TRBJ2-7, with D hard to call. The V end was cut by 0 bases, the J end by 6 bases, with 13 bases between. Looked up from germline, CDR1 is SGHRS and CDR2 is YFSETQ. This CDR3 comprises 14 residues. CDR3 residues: CASSLGELASEQYV. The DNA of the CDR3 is TGCGCCAGCAGCTTGGGCGAATTGGCTTCCGAGCAGTACGTC.

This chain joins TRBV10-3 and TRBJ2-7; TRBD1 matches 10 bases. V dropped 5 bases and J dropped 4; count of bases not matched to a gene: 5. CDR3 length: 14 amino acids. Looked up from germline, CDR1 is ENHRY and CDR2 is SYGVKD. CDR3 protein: CAISIGQGGYEQYF. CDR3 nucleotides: TGTGCCATCAGTATCGGACAGGGGGGATACGAGCAGTACTTC.

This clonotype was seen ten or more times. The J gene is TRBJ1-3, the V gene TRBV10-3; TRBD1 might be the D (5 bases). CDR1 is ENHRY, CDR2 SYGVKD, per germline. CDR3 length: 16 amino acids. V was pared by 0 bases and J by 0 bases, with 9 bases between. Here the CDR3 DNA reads TGTGCCATCAGTGAGTCGAAGGGGAGCTCTGGAAACACCATATATTTT. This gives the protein CAISESKGSSGNTIYF.

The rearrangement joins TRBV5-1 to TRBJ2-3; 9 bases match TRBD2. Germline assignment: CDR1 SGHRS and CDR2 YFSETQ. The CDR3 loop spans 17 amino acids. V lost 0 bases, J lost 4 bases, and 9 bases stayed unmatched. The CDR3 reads CASSLEFSGGPADTQYF. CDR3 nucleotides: TGCGCCAGCAGCTTGGAGTTCAGCGGGGGGCCGGCAGATACGCAGTATTTT.

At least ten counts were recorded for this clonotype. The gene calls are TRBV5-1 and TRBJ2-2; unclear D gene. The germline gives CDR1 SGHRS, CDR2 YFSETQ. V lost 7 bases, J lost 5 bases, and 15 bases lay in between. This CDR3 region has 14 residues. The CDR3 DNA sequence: TGCGCCAGCCGCGACCGGGCGGAGACCGGGGAGCTGTTTTTT. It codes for CASRDRAETGELFF.

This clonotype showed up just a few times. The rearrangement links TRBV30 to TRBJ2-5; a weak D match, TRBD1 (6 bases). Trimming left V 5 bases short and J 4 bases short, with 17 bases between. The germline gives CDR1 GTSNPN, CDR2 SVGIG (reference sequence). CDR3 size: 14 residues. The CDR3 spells CAWLQGPGAETQYF. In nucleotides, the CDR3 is TGTGCCTGGCTACAGGGCCCAGGGGCAGAGACCCAGTACTTC.

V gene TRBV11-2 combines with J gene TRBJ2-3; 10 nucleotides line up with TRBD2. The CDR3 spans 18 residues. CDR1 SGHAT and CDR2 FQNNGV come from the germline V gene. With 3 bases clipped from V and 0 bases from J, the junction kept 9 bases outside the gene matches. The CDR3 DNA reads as TGTGCCAGCAGCTTTTTACTAGCGGGGACGGGGAGCACAGATACGCAGTATTTT. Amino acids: CASSFLLAGTGSTDTQYF.

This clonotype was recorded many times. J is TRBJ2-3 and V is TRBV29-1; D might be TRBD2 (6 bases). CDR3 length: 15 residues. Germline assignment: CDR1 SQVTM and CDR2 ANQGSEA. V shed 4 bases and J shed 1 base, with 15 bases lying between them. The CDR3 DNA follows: TGCAGCGTTGGGGCCGGGACTTCTGGCACAGATACGCAGTATTTT. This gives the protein CSVGAGTSGTDTQYF.

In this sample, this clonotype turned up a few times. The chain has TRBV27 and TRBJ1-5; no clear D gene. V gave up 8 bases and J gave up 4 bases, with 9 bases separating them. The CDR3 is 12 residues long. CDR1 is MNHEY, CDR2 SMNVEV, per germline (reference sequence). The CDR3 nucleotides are TGTGCCAGCGGACCGATAAATCAGCCCCAGCATTTT. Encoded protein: CASGPINQPQHF.

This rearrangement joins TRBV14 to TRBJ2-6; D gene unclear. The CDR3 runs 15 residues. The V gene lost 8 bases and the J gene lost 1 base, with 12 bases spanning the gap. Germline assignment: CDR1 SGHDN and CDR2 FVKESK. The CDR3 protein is CASHSYRSGANVLTF. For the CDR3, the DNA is TGTGCCAGCCACAGCTACCGATCTGGGGCCAACGTCCTGACTTTC.

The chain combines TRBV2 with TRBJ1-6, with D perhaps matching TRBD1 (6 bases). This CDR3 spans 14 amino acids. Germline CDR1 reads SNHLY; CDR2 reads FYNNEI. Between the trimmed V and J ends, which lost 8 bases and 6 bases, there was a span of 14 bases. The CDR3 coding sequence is TGTGCCAGCTTATTACAGGGTGGTAATTCACCCCTCCACTTT. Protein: CASLLQGGNSPLHF.

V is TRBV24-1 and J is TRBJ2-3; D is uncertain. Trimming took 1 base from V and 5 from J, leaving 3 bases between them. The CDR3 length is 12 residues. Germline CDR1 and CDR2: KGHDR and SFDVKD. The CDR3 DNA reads TGTGCCACCAGTGATTTCCAAGATACGCAGTATTTT. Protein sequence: CATSDFQDTQYF.

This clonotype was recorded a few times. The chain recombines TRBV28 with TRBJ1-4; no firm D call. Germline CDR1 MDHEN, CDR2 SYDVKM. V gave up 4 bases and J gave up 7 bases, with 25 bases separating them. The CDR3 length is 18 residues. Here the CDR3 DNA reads TGTGCCAGCAGTTCATTAGGTTTTATGGAGATTATCGCTGAAAAACTGTTTTTT. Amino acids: CASSSLGFMEIIAEKLFF.

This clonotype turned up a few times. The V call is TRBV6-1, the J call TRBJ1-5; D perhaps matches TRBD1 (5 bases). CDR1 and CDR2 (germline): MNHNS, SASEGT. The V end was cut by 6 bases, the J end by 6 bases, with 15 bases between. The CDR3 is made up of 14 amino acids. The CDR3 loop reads CASRLAGASQPQHF. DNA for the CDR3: TGTGCCAGCAGACTGGCCGGGGCATCTCAGCCCCAGCATTTT.

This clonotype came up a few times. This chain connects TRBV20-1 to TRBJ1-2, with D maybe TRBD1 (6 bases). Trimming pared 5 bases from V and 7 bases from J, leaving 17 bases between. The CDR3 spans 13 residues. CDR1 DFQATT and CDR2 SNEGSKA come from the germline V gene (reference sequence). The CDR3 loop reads CSADPHRAGGYTF. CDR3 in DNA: TGCAGTGCTGACCCCCACAGGGCGGGTGGCTACACCTTC.

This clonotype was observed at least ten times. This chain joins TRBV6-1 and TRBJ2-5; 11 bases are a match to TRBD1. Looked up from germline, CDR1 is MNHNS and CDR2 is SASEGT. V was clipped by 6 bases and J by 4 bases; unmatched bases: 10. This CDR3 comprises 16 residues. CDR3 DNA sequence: TGTGCCAGCAGAGCGCCCGGGACAGGGGGAATAGAGACCCAGTACTTC. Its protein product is CASRAPGTGGIETQYF.

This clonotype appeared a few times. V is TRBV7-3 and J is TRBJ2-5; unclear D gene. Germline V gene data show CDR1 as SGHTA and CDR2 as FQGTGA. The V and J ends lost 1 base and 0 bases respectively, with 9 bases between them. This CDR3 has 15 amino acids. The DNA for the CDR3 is TGTGCCAGCAGCTTAAACGGCTTGTACCAAGAGACCCAGTACTTC. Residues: CASSLNGLYQETQYF.